The TCR beta chain under discussion was sequenced for a study of OX40 agonist ivuxolimab in advanced cancers. At the level of the study: Patients in dose escalation had liver, melanoma, kidney or head and neck cancers. Prior anti-PD-1, anti-PD-L1 or anti-CTLA-4 therapy was allowed; around 40% had some.

This table comes from immunoSEQ multiplex PCR, and its TCRdb copy is limited to in-frame clones, with some not included. In the table there are more than 50,000 clones, 70% to 90% of which are singletons. The J segment lost 6 bases and the V segment lost 3 bases, leaving 6 bases of the junction unmatched. This CDR3 comprises 14 residues. CDR1 is SEHNR, CDR2 FQNEAQ, per germline (reference sequence). The chain carries TRBV7-9 and TRBJ2-7, with TRBD1 matching over 9 bases. The input for sequencing was CD4+ or CD8+ T cells sorted from blood, taken in a trial of the OX40 agonist ivuxolimab. The origin of this receptor is an adult with an advanced solid tumor such as melanoma, head and neck, liver or kidney cancer. DNA of the CDR3: TGTGCCAGCAGCTTTAGTACAGGGGGCGGCGAGCAGTACTTC. It codes for CASSFSTGGGEQYF.